This T cell receptor beta chain is from a study of cytomegalovirus exposure and HLA in healthy donors. CDR3 length: 13 residues. The ends were cut back, 2 bases at V and 4 bases at J, with 8 bases in the middle. CDR1 and CDR2 from the germline V gene are LGHNA and YNFKEQ. Healthy donors of bone marrow made up the group. The PCR was carried out with 60 Vbeta primers and 13 Jbeta primers. Sequencing was performed with immunoSEQ multiplex PCR; in TCRdb, only in-frame clones are kept and a portion is missing. The data hold 200,000 to 250,000 clones, with approximately 70% observed a single time. This sequence joins TRBV4-2 and TRBJ1-1; D gene ambiguous. The clonotype comes from a man aged 40-49 years in good health and CMV-seropositive. The sample comprised PBMCs. CDR3 DNA: TGTGCCAGCAGCCAACAGGAGGGCACTGAAGCTTTCTTT. As protein: CASSQQEGTEAFF.